A selection of T cell receptor beta chains follows, all from one sample in a study of OX40 agonist ivuxolimab in advanced cancers. The table came from immunoSEQ multiplex PCR; TCRdb's copy has only in-frame clones and leaves some out. The sample contains around 74,000 clones, about 90% of which appear only once. Here the sequenced sample was CD4+ or CD8+ T cells sorted from blood, taken in a trial of the OX40 agonist ivuxolimab. These receptors all stem from an adult with an advanced solid tumor such as melanoma, head and neck, liver or kidney cancer. Both conserved end residues are part of each CDR3. The D gene is left open where the match is weak. The size field is filled for only some rows; it gives once, few, many or a size class.

clone_size	d_call	v_call	j_call	cdr3_aa	cdr3_nt
-	TRBD1	TRBV30	TRBJ1-2	CAWNRRGQENYGYTF	TGTGCCTGGAATCGCCGGGGACAGGAAAACTATGGCTACACCTTC
-	-	TRBV30	TRBJ2-5	CAWSVRAPPETQYF	TGTGCCTGGAGTGTTCGGGCGCCTCCAGAGACCCAGTACTTC
-	-	TRBV15	TRBJ2-3	CATSPQAPIATDTQYF	TGTGCCACCAGCCCTCAGGCCCCTATAGCCACAGATACGCAGTATTTT
-	-	TRBV7-9	TRBJ2-3	CASSSGLVADTQYF	TGTGCCAGCAGCTCGGGCCTCGTCGCAGATACGCAGTATTTT
-	-	TRBV28	TRBJ2-7	CASSPSSTRAYEQYF	TGTGCCAGCAGTCCCTCCTCAACCCGGGCCTACGAGCAGTACTTC
once	TRBD1	TRBV9	TRBJ2-7	CASSVGDRPLEQYF	TGTGCCAGCAGCGTAGGGGACAGACCTCTGGAGCAGTACTTC
-	-	TRBV2	TRBJ1-1	CASSPRRAGRSSSGVF	TGTGCCAGCAGTCCCCGCCGGGCGGGCAGATCCAGCAGTGGGGTCTTT
-	-	TRBV11-3	TRBJ2-4	CASSSQPGGGIQYF	TGTGCCAGCAGCTCCCAACCAGGAGGCGGCATTCAGTACTTC
-	-	TRBV28	TRBJ2-3	CATLSLKRQGGSF	TGTGCCACTCTCTCCCTCAAGCGCCAGGGCGGGTCTTTT
-	-	TRBV19	TRBJ2-7	CASSISTGGGREQYF	TGTGCCAGTAGTATAAGCACCGGGGGCGGTCGGGAGCAGTACTTC
-	-	TRBV30	TRBJ1-5	CAWRSKLSGTANEGNQPQHF	TGTGCCTGGAGGTCCAAACTATCCGGGACGGCAAACGAGGGCAATCAGCCCCAGCATTTT